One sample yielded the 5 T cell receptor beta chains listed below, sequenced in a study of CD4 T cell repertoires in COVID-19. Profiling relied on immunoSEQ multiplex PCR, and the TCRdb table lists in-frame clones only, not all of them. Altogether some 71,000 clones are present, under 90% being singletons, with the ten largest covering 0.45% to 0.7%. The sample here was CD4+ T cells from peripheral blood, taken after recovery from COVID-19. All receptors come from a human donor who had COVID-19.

DNA of the CDR3: TGTGCCAGCTCACCACCGACCGGACTAGCGGGAGGGCGACAAGAGACCCAGTACTTC. This translates into CASSPPTGLAGGRQETQYF. The chain is built from TRBV18 and TRBJ2-5; 15 bases match TRBD2. With 0 bases clipped from V and 2 bases from J, the junction kept 7 bases outside the gene matches. CDR1 is KGHSH and CDR2 is LQKENI in the germline V gene. The CDR3 is made up of 19 amino acids.

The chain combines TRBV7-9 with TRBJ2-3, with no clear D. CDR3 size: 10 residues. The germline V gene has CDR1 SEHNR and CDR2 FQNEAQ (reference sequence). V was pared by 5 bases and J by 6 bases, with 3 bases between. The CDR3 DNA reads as TGTGCCAGCAGCGGGGATACGCAGTATTTT. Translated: CASSGDTQYF.

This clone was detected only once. The CDR3 nucleotides read TGTGCCAGCAGTGACGGGACAGGGTCGAATTCACCCCTCCACTTT. Amino acids: CASSDGTGSNSPLHF. The rearrangement links TRBV2 to TRBJ1-6, with TRBD1 identical over 9 bases. Germline CDR1 reads SNHLY; CDR2 reads FYNNEI. The CDR3 covers 15 residues. V dropped 3 bases and J dropped 7; count of bases not matched to a gene: 4.

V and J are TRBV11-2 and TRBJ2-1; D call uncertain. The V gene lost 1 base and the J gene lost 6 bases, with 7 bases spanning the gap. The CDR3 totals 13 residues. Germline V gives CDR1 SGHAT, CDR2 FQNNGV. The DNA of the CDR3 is TGTGCCAGCAGCTTAGTTTTCGGCAATGAGCAGTTCTTC. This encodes CASSLVFGNEQFF.

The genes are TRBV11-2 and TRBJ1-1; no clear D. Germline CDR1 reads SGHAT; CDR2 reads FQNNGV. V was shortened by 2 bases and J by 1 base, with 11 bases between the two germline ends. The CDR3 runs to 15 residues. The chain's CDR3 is CASSLFLVANTEAFF. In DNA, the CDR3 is TGTGCCAGCAGCTTATTCCTGGTTGCGAACACTGAAGCTTTCTTT.